This entry features one TCR beta chain sequence. This sample is part of a study of blood T cell repertoires in COVID-19. Study summary: Researchers got acute and convalescent COVID-19 samples from the United States, Italy and Spain. PBMCs, B-cell-depleted T cells, or T cells provided the cDNA or gDNA that made up the material.

Original processing notes: Reference gene primer amplification in the assay estimated nucleated cell counts. Profiled with immunoSEQ multiplex PCR; TCRdb holds only in-frame clones, not every one. Clone size and the V and J calls come from that table; the DNA yielded D and trimming. The data show over 250,000 clones, about nine tenths seen once. CDR1 and CDR2 (germline): SGHKS, YYEKEE (reference sequence). V was trimmed by 4 bases and J by 6 bases, leaving 8 bases between them. The CDR3 covers 12 residues. Sequencing was done on a sample of peripheral blood. V and J are TRBV5-5 and TRBJ1-5; no reliable D call. This sequence originates from a man between 50 and 59 years old with acute or convalescent COVID-19. In DNA, the CDR3 is TGTGCCAGCAGCATTGGAGCTCAGCCCCAGCATTTT. It is translated as CASSIGAQPQHF.